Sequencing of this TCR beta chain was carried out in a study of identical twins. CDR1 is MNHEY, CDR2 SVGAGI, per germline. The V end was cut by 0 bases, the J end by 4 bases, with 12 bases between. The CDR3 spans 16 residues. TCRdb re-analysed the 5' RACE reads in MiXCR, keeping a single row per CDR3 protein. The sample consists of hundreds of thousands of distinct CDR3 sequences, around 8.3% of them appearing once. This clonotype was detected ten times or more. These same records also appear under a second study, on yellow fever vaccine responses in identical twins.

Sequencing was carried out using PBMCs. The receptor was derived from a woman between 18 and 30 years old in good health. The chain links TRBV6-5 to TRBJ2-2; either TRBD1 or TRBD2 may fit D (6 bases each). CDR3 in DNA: TGTGCCAGCAGTTACTCGGGGGGCCAACTCACCGGGGAGCTGTTTTTT. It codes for CASSYSGGQLTGELFF.